The 19 T cell receptor beta chains reported below all come from one sample, sequenced in a study of tumor-infiltrating lymphocytes in primary liver carcinoma. It was unsorted whole blood that yielded blood RNA, and germline DNA was also extracted. Researchers generated TCR beta cDNA from 500 to 600 ng of total RNA, relying on a constant-region primer. Nested multiplex PCR, run for three rounds with slightly modified ARM-PCR, yielded TCR beta libraries. TRBV1-TRBV30 forward and Cbeta reverse primers drove the first two roughly 10-cycle rounds. TCRdb passed the multiplex PCR reads through MiXCR, listing each CDR3 protein once. The table lists 310,000 or so distinct CDR3 sequences, 58% of them singletons. The specimen sequenced was peripheral blood. Every receptor here comes from a woman aged 30 to 39 with primary liver carcinoma and hepatitis B virus infection.

On this clonotype itself: A read error may account for a junction end that differs from germline. The V and J genes are TRBV9 and TRBJ2-1, with D hard to call. There are 19 residues in the CDR3. Germline values: CDR1 SGDLS, CDR2 YYNGEE. This CDR3 is CAGSVESSDWLDSYNEQFF. CDR3 DNA: TGTGCCGGCAGCGTAGAAAGCAGCGATTGGCTAGACTCCTACAATGAGCAGTTCTTC. The full variable domain, in which reference TRBV9 and TRBJ2-1 provide the parts outside the CDR3, is DSGVTQTPKHLITATGQRVTLRCSPRSGDLSVYWYQQSLDQGLQFLIQYYNGEERAKGNILERFSAQQFPDLHSELNLSSLELGDSALYFCAGSVESSDWLDSYNEQFFGPGTRLTVL.

This clonotype was recorded at least ten times. This rearrangement joins TRBV29-1 to TRBJ1-1; 9 bases map to TRBD1. V was pared by 7 bases and J by 1 base, with 7 bases of the junction left unmatched. This CDR3 region has 14 residues. Per germline, CDR1 SQVTM and CDR2 ANQGSEA. The CDR3 bases are TGCAGCGCTGGGACAGGGTTGGGGAACACTGAAGCTTTCTTT. It translates to CSAGTGLGNTEAFF.

Turning to this clonotype: One base away lies a much larger clone, so this may be a sequencing read error. V is TRBV6-5 and J is TRBJ2-6; D possibly matches TRBD1 or TRBD2 (6 bases each). The CDR3 runs to 16 residues. The germline CDR1 and CDR2 sequences are MNHEY and SVGAGI. The CDR3 DNA follows: TGTGCCAGCACTATATCTCCGGGGGCTGGGTCCAACGTCCTGACTTTC. Translating it yields CASTISPGAGSNVLTF.

This clonotype was observed at least ten times. The J gene is TRBJ2-7, the V gene TRBV11-2; D remains ambiguous. Per germline, CDR1 SGHAT and CDR2 FQNNGV. The CDR3 covers 11 residues. The germline V and J ends were trimmed by 3 bases and 4 bases, with 4 bases remaining between them. This chain's CDR3 is CASSFSYEQYF. The CDR3 DNA follows: TGTGCCAGCAGCTTTTCGTACGAGCAGTACTTC.

As DNA, the CDR3 is TGTGCCAGCAGTGTTTGGAGGAACACTGAAGCTTTCTTT. Translating it yields CASSVWRNTEAFF. The gene calls are TRBV6-2 or TRBV6-3 and TRBJ1-1; D gene unclear. The CDR3 contains 13 residues. Germline CDR1 is MNHEY and CDR2 is SVGEGT. V was trimmed by 5 bases and J by 1 base, leaving 8 bases between them.

Concerning this clonotype: Relative to the germline gene, one junction end is altered; a read error may explain this. V and J are TRBV10-3 and TRBJ1-2, with TRBD1 as a possible D gene (6 bases). Germline V gene data show CDR1 as ENHRY and CDR2 as SYGVKD. CDR3 length equals 13 residues. The DNA for the CDR3 is TGTGCCATCATTCAGGACAGAAACTATGGCTACATCTTC. As protein: CAIIQDRNYGYIF.

Of note for this clonotype: A read error may explain this, as a much larger clone is one base away. The chain combines TRBV28 with TRBJ2-7; D gene ambiguous. Germline V gene lookup returns CDR1 MDHEN and CDR2 SYDVKM. Trimming removed 7 bases from V and 11 bases from J, with 18 bases in between. The CDR3 sequence is 12 residues long. The CDR3 sequence: CASTAGPEQKYF. CDR3 in DNA: TGTGCCAGCACCGCCGGACCTGAACAGAAGTACTTC.

Turning to this clonotype: No conserved phenylalanine or tryptophan is present at the end of the CDR3, so a read error is the likely explanation. The chain recombines TRBV6-5 with TRBJ1-1; 10 positions agree with TRBD1. The germline V gene has CDR1 MNHEY and CDR2 SVGAGI. The CDR3 is 15 amino acids. The V and J ends lost 5 bases and 4 bases, in that order; junction bases with no gene match: 7. The CDR3 nucleotides read TGTGCCAGCAGTCCGCGGGACAGGGGATTCACTGAAGCTTTCCTT. This gives the protein CASSPRDRGFTEAFL.

The chain couples TRBV30 to TRBJ2-3; D gene uncertain. V was clipped by 2 bases and J by 2 bases, with 11 bases between them. The CDR3 has 14 amino acids. Germline V CDR1 and CDR2: GTSNPN, SVGIG (reference sequence). The CDR3 DNA reads TGTGCCTGGAGTAGATCCACCCACACAGATACGCAGTATTTT. As protein: CAWSRSTHTDTQYF.

The rearrangement links TRBV7-9 to TRBJ2-7; 7 bases are a match to TRBD2. The CDR3 sequence is 15 residues long. Trimming at V came to 7 bases and at J to 1 base, leaving 10 bases not matched to a gene. Looked up from germline, CDR1 is SEHNR and CDR2 is FQNEAQ (reference sequence). CDR3 amino acids: CASTSGLGPSYEQYF. In nucleotides, the CDR3 is TGTGCCAGCACCTCCGGACTAGGGCCATCCTACGAGCAGTACTTC.

The chain employs TRBV6-2 or TRBV6-3 and TRBJ2-1; a possible D gene is TRBD2 (5 bases). Trimming removed 2 bases at V and 12 bases at J, with 17 bases between. The germline gives CDR1 MNHEY, CDR2 SVGEGT. This CDR3 is 14 amino acids long. The CDR3 DNA follows: TGTGCCAGCAGTTACGGGAGCACCCAGGACGGGCAGTTCTTC. Protein product: CASSYGSTQDGQFF.

This clonotype came up a few times. The chain is built from TRBV7-9 and TRBJ2-5, with D possibly matching TRBD2 (6 bases). The CDR3 spans 15 residues. The V end was cut by 5 bases, the J end by 4 bases, with 17 bases between. In germline, CDR1 is SEHNR, CDR2 FQNEAQ (reference sequence). This CDR3 is CASSRRVAEGETQYF. CDR3 in DNA: TGTGCCAGCAGCCGCCGTGTAGCGGAGGGAGAGACCCAGTACTTC.

The chain combines TRBV20-1 with TRBJ2-1; 7 positions match TRBD1. This CDR3 region has 13 residues. Germline assignment: CDR1 DFQATT and CDR2 SNEGSKA (reference sequence). J gave up 9 bases and V 4 bases, and 9 bases lay outside the gene matches. CDR3 nucleotide sequence: TGCAGTGCTATCGAACAGGGGATCGGTGAGCAGTTCTTC. Its translation: CSAIEQGIGEQFF.

Comments on this clonotype: This may be a read error, as it is one base from a much larger clone. The chain has TRBV29-1 and TRBJ2-7; 10 bases are shared with TRBD1. J gave up 6 bases and V 6 bases, and 5 bases lay outside the gene matches. The CDR3 loop spans 12 amino acids. Germline V gene data show CDR1 as SQVTM and CDR2 as ANQGSEA. This CDR3 is CSVRTGGGEQYF. In nucleotides, the CDR3 is TGCAGCGTCCGGACAGGGGGGGGCGAGCAGTACTTC.

In the case of this clonotype: The junction and the germline gene differ at one end; a read error may be behind it. The V gene is TRBV5-4, the J gene TRBJ2-7; TRBD2 is a possible D gene (5 bases). CDR1 is SGHNT, CDR2 YYREEE, per germline (reference sequence). CDR3 size: 13 residues. DNA for the CDR3: TGTGCCATCAGCTCGGGAACGTCCTACGAGCAGTACTTC. Translating it yields CAISSGTSYEQYF.

About this clonotype: The CDR3 ends on some other residue instead of the conserved phenylalanine or tryptophan, so this is likely a read error. The chain uses TRBV6-1 and TRBJ2-1; tentatively, D is TRBD2 (5 bases). The CDR3 extends over 17 amino acids. CDR1 is MNHNS, CDR2 SASEGT, per germline. V was trimmed by 1 base and J by 5 bases, leaving 18 bases between them. The chain's CDR3 is CASSEGSGYTEDNEQFS. CDR3 nucleotide sequence: TGTGCCAGCAGTGAAGGTTCGGGATACACAGAAGACAATGAGCAGTTCTCC.

A few counts support this clonotype. With a much larger clone just one base away, this may be a read error. The chain recombines TRBV11-2 with TRBJ2-3; 9 nucleotides agree with TRBD1. Losses at the gene ends were 0 bases for V and 2 bases for J; bases not matched to a gene: 6. The CDR3 contains 17 residues. Germline CDR1 reads SGHAT; CDR2 reads FQNNGV. Here the CDR3 reads CASSLDSGTGITDTQYF. CDR3 sequence (DNA): TGTGCCAGCAGCTTAGACTCCGGGACAGGGATCACAGATACGCAGTATTTT.

Comment on this clonotype: One end of the junction fails to match germline, which may point to a read error. This rearrangement joins TRBV29-1 to TRBJ2-7, with D hard to call. Looked up from germline, CDR1 is SQVTM and CDR2 is ANQGSEA. The CDR3 spans 10 residues. The CDR3 sequence: CSVYSAKQYF. For the CDR3, the DNA is TGCAGCGTCTATTCCGCCAAGCAATACTTC.

This clonotype was observed at least ten times. The V call is TRBV11-2, the J call TRBJ2-5; 8 bases match TRBD2. Germline CDR1 is SGHAT and CDR2 is FQNNGV. The CDR3 has 12 amino acids. Germline trimming cut 5 bases from V and 5 bases from J; bases unmatched to any gene: 1. The DNA for the CDR3 is TGTGCCAGCAGCCGGGGGGGGGAGACCCAGTACTTC. It is translated as CASSRGGETQYF.